The next 13 T cell receptor beta chains were all read from a single sample in a study of graft-versus-host responses after intestinal transplantation. The method was immunoSEQ multiplex PCR; TCRdb's version includes in-frame clones alone and lacks a portion of them. Of roughly 62,000 clones in the sample, more than 75% are singletons; the top ten hold under 3%. The sample was PBMCs, taken about 120 days after intestinal transplantation. The origin of the receptors is a human patient who received an intestinal transplant, so some T cells may come from the graft donor.

J is TRBJ1-5 and V is TRBV4-1; no reliable D call. CDR3 length: 13 amino acids. Germline assignment: CDR1 MGHRA and CDR2 YSYEKL. Trimming cost V 1 base and J 9 bases, with 10 bases left between them. CDR3 loop: CASSQGGYWPQHF. CDR3 DNA sequence: TGCGCCAGCAGCCAAGGAGGGTATTGGCCCCAGCATTTT.

The rearrangement joins TRBV5-1 to TRBJ2-3; the D is unclear. The V gene lost 0 bases and the J gene lost 4 bases, with 12 bases spanning the gap. The CDR3 is 15 amino acids. The germline V gene encodes CDR1 SGHRS and CDR2 YFSETQ. The CDR3 sequence: CASSLGISPADTQYF. For the CDR3, the DNA is TGCGCCAGCAGCTTGGGGATTAGTCCCGCAGATACGCAGTATTTT.

The V and J genes are TRBV14 and TRBJ2-5, with D possibly being TRBD2 (6 bases). The CDR3 spans 11 residues. Germline values: CDR1 SGHDN, CDR2 FVKESK. V dropped 5 bases and J dropped 7 bases, with 8 bases sitting between them. The DNA for the CDR3 is TGTGCCAGCAGCTACGGGGGGACCCAGTACTTC. Amino acids: CASSYGGTQYF.

The chain carries TRBV21-1 and TRBJ2-4; TRBD1 is the table's D call, not checked against the DNA. TRBV21-1 corresponds to a pseudogene. The CDR3 has 18 residues. The CDR3 DNA is TGTGCCAGCAGCAAAGCGCTTTGGGCCTGTATGGACAAAAACATTCAGTACTTC. Amino acid sequence: CASSKALWACMDKNIQYF.

This chain uses TRBV5-1 with TRBJ2-1; D unclear. Germline loops: CDR1 SGHRS, CDR2 YFSETQ. Trimming left V 1 base short and J 0 bases short, with 8 bases between. The CDR3 has 15 residues. CDR3 in amino acids: CASSLTARSYNEQFF. In DNA, the CDR3 is TGCGCCAGCAGCTTGACGGCCCGCTCCTACAATGAGCAGTTCTTC.

The chain has TRBV27 and TRBJ1-2, with D perhaps TRBD1 (6 bases). The V end lost 2 bases, the J end lost 4 bases, and 11 bases lay between the germline ends. Germline CDR1 MNHEY, CDR2 SMNVEV (reference sequence). The CDR3 is 14 residues long. CDR3 sequence reads: CASSLGGQPYGYTF. In nucleotides, the CDR3 is TGTGCCAGCAGTTTAGGAGGACAGCCCTATGGCTACACCTTC.

A few counts support this clone. The gene calls are TRBV19 and TRBJ1-4; D gene ambiguous. The CDR3 loop spans 15 amino acids. The V gene's germline CDR1 is LNHDA and CDR2 SQIVND (reference sequence). With 2 bases removed from V and 10 bases from J, the gap between germline ends came to 17 bases. CDR3 DNA: TGTGCCAGTAGTATAACGGTTCCGGCCGCCGGAAAACTGTTTTTT. This gives the protein CASSITVPAAGKLFF.

The V gene is TRBV19, the J gene TRBJ2-2; 8 positions match TRBD2. Germline V CDR1 and CDR2: LNHDA, SQIVND (reference sequence). The CDR3 runs 14 residues. V dropped 6 bases and J dropped 4; count of bases not matched to a gene: 4. CDR3 sequence (DNA): TGTGCCAGTAGGAGTAGCGGGATCACCGGGGAGCTGTTTTTT. Its translation is CASRSSGITGELFF.

The rearrangement links TRBV27 to TRBJ2-4; 8 bases match TRBD1. V shed 2 bases, J shed 6 bases, and the junction held 3 bases outside the gene matches. The V gene's germline CDR1 is MNHEY and CDR2 SMNVEV (reference sequence). This CDR3 has 14 amino acids. The CDR3, as DNA: TGTGCCAGCAGTTTACTCGGACAGGGAAACATTCAGTACTTC. This codes for CASSLLGQGNIQYF.

The gene calls are TRBV6-1 and TRBJ2-7; 7 positions agree with TRBD1. The CDR3 runs to 15 residues. With 4 bases clipped from V and 1 base from J, the junction kept 7 bases outside the gene matches. Germline values: CDR1 MNHNS, CDR2 SASEGT. DNA of the CDR3: TGTGCCAGCAGTGGACCTGGGACAGTTTCCTACGAGCAGTACTTC. It is translated as CASSGPGTVSYEQYF.

This clone is a singleton in its sample. This chain's CDR3 is CASRRAGYSNQPQHF. As DNA, the CDR3 is TGTGCCAGCAGAAGGGCTGGCTATAGCAATCAGCCCCAGCATTTT. V gene TRBV27 combines with J gene TRBJ1-5; D remains ambiguous. The germline CDR1 and CDR2 sequences are MNHEY and SMNVEV (reference sequence). The ends were cut back, 6 bases at V and 0 bases at J, with 12 bases in the middle. This CDR3 comprises 15 residues.

The chain recombines TRBV18 with TRBJ1-3, with 7 positions matching TRBD1. Germline V lookup: CDR1 KGHSH, CDR2 LQKENI. The J segment lost 2 bases and the V segment lost 3 bases, leaving 4 bases of the junction unmatched. The CDR3 spans 15 residues. The CDR3 bases are TGTGCCAGCTCACCCGCCACAGGGGCTGGAAACACCATATATTTT. Amino acid sequence: CASSPATGAGNTIYF.

The chain's CDR3 is CASSLSGQGSSYEQYF. For the CDR3, the DNA is TGTGCCAGCAGCTTAAGCGGACAAGGGAGCTCCTACGAGCAGTACTTC. The V and J genes are TRBV7-8 and TRBJ2-7; tentatively, D is TRBD1 or TRBD2 (5 bases each). Looked up from germline, CDR1 is SGHVS and CDR2 is FQNEAQ. With 2 bases removed from V and 0 bases from J, the gap between germline ends came to 14 bases. The CDR3 runs 16 residues.